Below are 17 T cell receptor beta chains sequenced from a single sample in a study of blood T cell repertoires in COVID-19. Only in-frame clones appear in the TCRdb table, and some are missing; sequencing was by immunoSEQ multiplex PCR. The table has 90,000 or so clones, around nine tenths seen once; the top ten hold around 19%. The sequencing input was peripheral blood. These receptors originate from a woman in her sixties or seventies with COVID-19, enrolled during active disease.

The chain couples TRBV30 to TRBJ2-5, with 11 bases that match TRBD2. Germline V gives CDR1 GTSNPN, CDR2 SVGIG (reference sequence). The CDR3 covers 15 residues. The ends lost 3 bases at V and 5 bases at J; junction bases unmatched: 8. CDR3 DNA sequence: TGTGCCTGGAGAACTAGCGGGGGCCCTTGGGAGACCCAGTACTTC. Translated: CAWRTSGGPWETQYF.

There are a few counts of this clone. The chain is built from TRBV11-2 and TRBJ2-1, with a tentative D call TRBD2 (5 bases). Between the trimmed V and J ends, which lost 0 bases and 5 bases, there was a span of 8 bases. The CDR3 has 14 amino acids. Germline V gives CDR1 SGHAT, CDR2 FQNNGV. The CDR3 coding sequence is TGTGCCAGCAGCTTAGAACCCGGGAACAATGAGCAGTTCTTC. Amino acids: CASSLEPGNNEQFF.

The J gene is TRBJ2-3, the V gene TRBV9; TRBD2 matches at 9 bases. Germline-derived CDR1 and CDR2 are SGDLS and YYNGEE. This CDR3 is 16 amino acids long. The V and J ends lost 0 bases and 11 bases, in that order; junction bases with no gene match: 13. This CDR3 reads CASSVEGSGGPRMQYF. CDR3 DNA: TGTGCCAGCAGCGTAGAAGGTAGCGGGGGACCTAGGATGCAGTATTTT.

The CDR3 region has the DNA TGTGCCAGCAGCCGTAGCGGTCCCCGGGAGACCCAGTACTTC. This encodes CASSRSGPRETQYF. The gene calls are TRBV5-5 and TRBJ2-5, with D perhaps TRBD2 (6 bases). This CDR3 region has 14 residues. CDR1 SGHKS and CDR2 YYEKEE come from the germline V gene (reference sequence). Trimming removed 4 bases from V and 5 bases from J, with 15 bases in between.

V is TRBV3-1 (or the pseudogene TRBV3-2) and J is TRBJ1-1; a possible D gene is TRBD1 (5 bases). CDR1 LGHDT and CDR2 YNNKEL come from the germline V gene (reference sequence). Trimming cost V 3 bases and J 4 bases, with 9 bases left between them. The CDR3 runs to 13 residues. The CDR3 is CASSHTGRTEAFF. CDR3 nucleotides: TGTGCCAGCAGCCATACAGGACGCACTGAAGCTTTCTTT.

The rearrangement links TRBV19 to TRBJ1-6; tentative D call: TRBD1 (5 bases). CDR1 and CDR2 (germline): LNHDA, SQIVND (reference sequence). V was cut by 4 bases and J by 0 bases, with 7 bases left in between. This CDR3 is 15 amino acids long. The CDR3 region has the DNA TGTGCCAGTAGTACGCAGGGCTCCTATAATTCACCCCTCCACTTT. Protein sequence: CASSTQGSYNSPLHF.

This clone is a singleton in its sample. The chain couples TRBV30 to TRBJ2-6; 7 bases line up with TRBD2. This CDR3 contains 15 residues. Germline CDR1 is GTSNPN and CDR2 is SVGIG (reference sequence). J gave up 4 bases and V 3 bases, and 6 bases lay outside the gene matches. The DNA of the CDR3 is TGTGCCTGGAGCCGTGCGGGAGCAGGGGCCAACGTCCTGACTTTC. Translated, it gives CAWSRAGAGANVLTF.

This sequence joins TRBV6-2 or TRBV6-3 and TRBJ1-3; no reliable D call. Looked up from germline, CDR1 is MNHEY and CDR2 is SVGEGT. Trimming took off 5 bases at V and 0 bases at J, with 14 bases between the two ends. The CDR3 loop spans 16 amino acids. CDR3 protein: CASSHRGSSSGNTIYF. The CDR3 region has the DNA TGTGCCAGCAGTCATCGGGGTTCAAGCTCTGGAAACACCATATATTTT.

The chain combines TRBV27 with TRBJ1-2, with D maybe TRBD1 (6 bases). This CDR3 is built from 15 residues. Germline V gives CDR1 MNHEY, CDR2 SMNVEV (reference sequence). V lost 4 bases and J 1 base, leaving 13 bases between the germline ends. CDR3 nucleotides: TGTGCCAGCAGTTCCAGGACAGCCTTTAACTATGGCTACACCTTC. Encoded protein: CASSSRTAFNYGYTF.

The chain couples TRBV24-1 to TRBJ1-5; D unclear. Per the germline V gene, CDR1 is KGHDR and CDR2 is SFDVKD. The CDR3 spans 14 residues. Between the trimmed V and J ends, which lost 7 bases and 5 bases, there was a span of 14 bases. The CDR3 reads CATSVSTAHQPQHF. The CDR3 bases are TGTGCCACCAGCGTCTCCACCGCGCATCAGCCCCAGCATTTT.

V and J are TRBV4-3 and TRBJ2-3; maybe TRBD2 (6 bases). V dropped 3 bases and J dropped 4 bases, with 20 bases sitting between them. The CDR3 loop spans 17 amino acids. Germline CDR1 and CDR2: LGHNA and YSLEER. CDR3 sequence: CASSQAPLGGGPDTQYF. The CDR3, as DNA: TGCGCCAGCAGCCAGGCACCGCTCGGGGGTGGGCCAGATACGCAGTATTTT.

The chain is built from TRBV18 and TRBJ2-5; 7 bases map to TRBD1. This CDR3 contains 14 residues. Germline CDR1 is KGHSH and CDR2 is LQKENI. The ends lost 3 bases at V and 2 bases at J; junction bases unmatched: 3. In DNA, the CDR3 is TGTGCCAGCTCACCGAGGGGGCAGCAAGAGACCCAGTACTTC. Translated: CASSPRGQQETQYF.

The chain is built from TRBV7-9 and TRBJ1-2; the match to TRBD1 covers 9 bases. The CDR3 is made up of 19 amino acids. V dropped 3 bases and J dropped 2; count of bases not matched to a gene: 16. CDR1 and CDR2 (germline): SEHNR, FQNEAQ (reference sequence). For the CDR3, the DNA is TGTGCCAGCAGCTTGGCCGGCGGCACCGGGACAGGGAAGAACTATGGCTACACCTTC. It encodes CASSLAGGTGTGKNYGYTF.

This clone was recorded only once. The V gene is TRBV9, the J gene TRBJ1-1; a possible D gene is TRBD1 (5 bases). Looked up from germline, CDR1 is SGDLS and CDR2 is YYNGEE. This CDR3 has 14 amino acids. The V gene lost 4 bases and the J gene lost 7 bases, with 17 bases spanning the gap. Written as DNA, the CDR3 is TGTGCCAGCAGCCCCCTAGTTGGGGCCAATGAAGCTTTCTTT. Its translation is CASSPLVGANEAFF.

This clone was counted between two and nine times. The genes are TRBV7-2 and TRBJ1-1, with D perhaps TRBD1 (6 bases). Germline V lookup: CDR1 SGHTA, CDR2 FQGNSA. The CDR3 consists of 15 residues. Trimming shortened V by 3 bases and J by 1 base, and 12 bases separated the two germline ends. The CDR3 bases are TGTGCCAGCAGCTTCTTAAGGACAGAGAACACTGAAGCTTTCTTT. The encoded protein is CASSFLRTENTEAFF.

V is TRBV7-2 and J is TRBJ2-7; D is perhaps TRBD1 (7 bases). This CDR3 has 14 residues. Germline V gives CDR1 SGHTA, CDR2 FQGNSA. Trimming took off 7 bases at V and 4 bases at J, with 17 bases between the two ends. The CDR3 loop is CASTVGGGWYEQYF. The CDR3 DNA follows: TGTGCCAGCACCGTAGGAGGGGGCTGGTACGAGCAGTACTTC.

V usage is TRBV5-5 and J usage is TRBJ1-2; D uncertain. Germline-derived CDR1 and CDR2 are SGHKS and YYEKEE (reference sequence). CDR3 length: 12 residues. V lost 4 bases, J lost 13 bases, and 17 bases lay in between. The DNA for the CDR3 is TGTGCCAGCAGCGTGTCAGGACCGGGGAGCACCTTC. Translated: CASSVSGPGSTF. The full variable domain, in which reference TRBV5-5 and TRBJ1-2 provide the parts outside the CDR3, is DAGVTQSPTHLIKTRGQQVTLRCSPISGHKSVSWYQQVLGQGPQFIFQYYEKEERGRGNFPDRFSARQFPNYSSELNVNALLLGDSALYLCASSVSGPGSTFGSGTRLTVV.